What follows are 27 T cell receptor beta chains derived from one specimen sequenced in a study of blood T cell repertoires in COVID-19. The repertoire was sequenced with immunoSEQ multiplex PCR; TCRdb's copy has only in-frame clones and lacks some. The data hold some 150,000 clones, with 84% observed a single time. Material: peripheral blood. Receptor source: a woman of 80 years or more in a cohort sampled during active or convalescent COVID-19.

V is TRBV3-1 (or the pseudogene TRBV3-2) and J is TRBJ2-2; TRBD2 might be the D (6 bases). Germline loops: CDR1 LGHDT, CDR2 YNNKEL (reference sequence). This CDR3 region has 13 residues. Trimming took off 5 bases at V and 7 bases at J, with 11 bases between the two ends. CDR3 in amino acids: CASSDLGGGELFF. The DNA for the CDR3 is TGTGCCAGCAGCGACCTCGGGGGCGGGGAGCTGTTTTTT.

The rearrangement joins TRBV7-9 to TRBJ2-7; 9 bases map to TRBD1. Germline CDR1 is SEHNR and CDR2 is FQNEAQ (reference sequence). V lost 3 bases to trimming and J lost 1 base; unmatched junction nucleotides: 10. The CDR3 is made up of 17 amino acids. In DNA, the CDR3 is TGTGCCAGCAGCTTTAATCCGACCGGGACAGGGTCCTACGAGCAGTACGTC. Translating gives CASSFNPTGTGSYEQYV.

The V call is TRBV7-9, the J call TRBJ1-6; D not resolved. There are 15 residues in the CDR3. V was clipped by 3 bases and J by 5 bases, with 11 bases between them. CDR1 is SEHNR and CDR2 is FQNEAQ in the germline V gene (reference sequence). CDR3 sequence reads: CASSFGSSDNSPLHF. The CDR3 DNA reads as TGTGCCAGCAGCTTTGGCTCCAGCGATAATTCACCCCTCCACTTT.

This chain uses TRBV2 with TRBJ2-5; D remains ambiguous. The CDR3 consists of 13 residues. V lost 6 bases and J lost 5, with 13 bases in between. Germline loops: CDR1 SNHLY, CDR2 FYNNEI. CDR3 in amino acids: CASSADQRETQYF. CDR3 in DNA: TGTGCCAGCAGCGCTGACCAGAGGGAGACCCAGTACTTC.

The chain recombines TRBV28 with TRBJ1-2; no firm D call. CDR1 is MDHEN, CDR2 SYDVKM, per germline. This CDR3 is 12 amino acids long. Trimming shortened V by 3 bases and J by 3 bases, and 5 bases separated the two germline ends. DNA of the CDR3: TGTGCCAGCAGTTTGGTAGACTATGGCTACACCTTC. Protein sequence: CASSLVDYGYTF.

The J gene is TRBJ1-1, the V gene TRBV11-2; D is uncertain. CDR3 size: 15 residues. In germline, CDR1 is SGHAT, CDR2 FQNNGV. The ends were cut back, 2 bases at V and 4 bases at J, with 14 bases in the middle. The DNA for the CDR3 is TGTGCCAGCAGCTTATCTCGTTCCCGGTCCACTGAAGCTTTCTTT. Translation gives CASSLSRSRSTEAFF.

This clone is medium-sized in the sample. This chain links TRBV27 with TRBJ1-1, with TRBD1 identical over 9 bases. The CDR3 loop spans 14 amino acids. Germline trimming cut 3 bases from V and 4 bases from J; bases unmatched to any gene: 3. Germline V gene lookup returns CDR1 MNHEY and CDR2 SMNVEV (reference sequence). Here the CDR3 reads CASSFLQGATEAFF. The CDR3 DNA follows: TGTGCCAGCAGTTTTTTACAGGGGGCCACTGAAGCTTTCTTT.

The chain employs TRBV5-1 and TRBJ1-1, with a tentative D call TRBD1 (6 bases). CDR3 length equals 15 residues. Germline V lookup: CDR1 SGHRS, CDR2 YFSETQ. Trimming stripped 5 bases from V and 0 bases from J, with 14 bases between. The CDR3 coding sequence is TGCGCCAGCAGTTGGGTTACAGGGCTGAACACTGAAGCTTTCTTT. Translation: CASSWVTGLNTEAFF.

The chain recombines TRBV6-6 with TRBJ1-2; D might be TRBD1 (6 bases). V shed 0 bases and J shed 8 bases, with 19 bases lying between them. Germline values: CDR1 MNHNY, CDR2 SVGAGI (reference sequence). The CDR3 contains 16 residues. The CDR3 region is CASSYSSTGWVGGYTF. In DNA form, the CDR3 reads TGTGCCAGCAGTTACTCCTCGACAGGCTGGGTGGGCGGCTACACCTTC.

The chain links TRBV19 to TRBJ1-6; 7 nucleotides match TRBD1. Germline-derived CDR1 and CDR2 are LNHDA and SQIVND (reference sequence). The V and J ends lost 6 bases and 10 bases, in that order; junction bases with no gene match: 3. CDR3 length: 12 residues. In DNA form, the CDR3 reads TGTGCCAGTAGATTGACAGGGTCACCCCTCCACTTT. It codes for CASRLTGSPLHF.

The chain has TRBV10-3 and TRBJ1-2, with D unresolved. CDR3 length equals 13 residues. The V and J ends lost 8 bases and 2 bases respectively, with 12 bases between them. Germline V gene lookup returns CDR1 ENHRY and CDR2 SYGVKD. The CDR3 nucleotides read TGTGCCATCGGGAGGGCAGAAAACTATGGCTACACCTTC. The encoded protein is CAIGRAENYGYTF.

The chain has TRBV18 and TRBJ1-6, with 9 nucleotides matching TRBD1. Trimming cost V 3 bases and J 7 bases; bases outside gene matches: 7. Germline V lookup: CDR1 KGHSH, CDR2 LQKENI. This CDR3 region has 16 residues. The CDR3 DNA reads TGTGCCAGCTCACCTAACTCGGGACAGGGAAATTCACCCCTCCACTTT. As protein: CASSPNSGQGNSPLHF. Looking up the rest from reference TRBV18 and TRBJ1-6 gives the full variable domain: NAGVMQNPRHLVRRRGQEARLRCSPMKGHSHVYWYRQLPEEGLKFMVYLQKENIIDESGMPKERFSAEFPKEGPSILRIQQVVRGDSAAYFCASSPNSGQGNSPLHFGNGTRLTVT.

CDR3 region: CASSPIGTEAFF. The CDR3 DNA reads TGTGCCAGCTCACCAATCGGCACTGAAGCTTTCTTT. This chain connects TRBV18 to TRBJ1-1; D gene unclear. Germline CDR1 KGHSH, CDR2 LQKENI. With 2 bases removed from V and 4 bases from J, the gap between germline ends came to 5 bases. The CDR3 loop spans 12 amino acids.

The chain joins TRBV6-2 or TRBV6-3 to TRBJ2-5; the match to TRBD2 covers 8 bases. The CDR3 has 15 residues. In germline, CDR1 is MNHEY, CDR2 SVGEGT. With 4 bases clipped from V and 3 bases from J, the junction kept 7 bases outside the gene matches. CDR3 bases: TGTGCCAGCAGTTGGTTTAGCGGGGCAGAAGAGACCCAGTACTTC. It specifies CASSWFSGAEETQYF.

This clone has just a few counts. This chain connects TRBV18 to TRBJ2-1; weak D call: TRBD2 (6 bases). There are 11 residues in the CDR3. V was shortened by 5 bases and J by 8 bases, with 7 bases between the two germline ends. Germline V gene data show CDR1 as KGHSH and CDR2 as LQKENI. The CDR3 reads CASSLADEQFF. Written as DNA, the CDR3 is TGTGCCAGCTCATTAGCGGATGAGCAGTTCTTC.

The chain combines TRBV12-3 or TRBV12-4 with TRBJ2-1; D call uncertain. CDR3 length: 11 residues. The ends were cut back, 6 bases at V and 6 bases at J, with 6 bases in the middle. CDR3 bases: TGTGCCAGCAGCCGGAGCAATGAGCAGTTCTTC. The encoded protein is CASSRSNEQFF.

The gene calls are TRBV5-4 and TRBJ1-2, with D unclear. This CDR3 is 15 amino acids long. Germline CDR1 is SGHNT and CDR2 is YYREEE (reference sequence). Trimming cost V 0 bases and J 4 bases, with 13 bases left between them. In DNA form, the CDR3 reads TGTGCCAGCAGCTTGGCCGGGATAAGAGGCTATGGCTACACCTTC. It encodes CASSLAGIRGYGYTF.

CDR3 region: CASSMVKGQATNTEAFF. CDR3 nucleotide sequence: TGTGCCAGTAGTATGGTCAAAGGACAGGCGACGAACACTGAAGCTTTCTTT. This chain uses TRBV19 with TRBJ1-1; 7 positions agree with TRBD1. With V trimmed by 3 bases and J by 1 base, 11 bases remained unmatched. Germline V lookup: CDR1 LNHDA, CDR2 SQIVND (reference sequence). The CDR3 covers 17 residues.

This clone has a handful of counts. V is TRBV29-1 and J is TRBJ1-4; D is undetermined. Trimming took 6 bases from V and 4 from J, leaving 12 bases between them. This CDR3 contains 13 residues. Germline CDR1 reads SQVTM; CDR2 reads ANQGSEA. CDR3 amino acids: CSVAGSLNEKLFF. CDR3 coding DNA: TGCAGCGTAGCAGGCTCGCTTAATGAAAAACTGTTTTTT.

The rearrangement uses TRBV28 and TRBJ1-2, with D possibly TRBD1 on 6 matching bases. The CDR3 extends over 15 amino acids. Trimming took 1 base from V and 2 from J, leaving 11 bases between them. The V gene's germline CDR1 is MDHEN and CDR2 SYDVKM. The CDR3 region has the DNA TGTGCCAGCAGTTTATATTCAGGGGCCAACTATGGCTACACCTTC. It codes for CASSLYSGANYGYTF.

This clone turned up a few times. This chain links TRBV6-2 or TRBV6-3 with TRBJ2-2, with 7 bases fitting TRBD1. With 0 bases clipped from V and 4 bases from J, the junction kept 14 bases outside the gene matches. Germline CDR1 and CDR2: MNHEY and SVGEGT. The CDR3 covers 19 residues. This CDR3 is CASSYSAWDSRAATGELFF. The CDR3 DNA follows: TGTGCCAGCAGTTACTCGGCATGGGACAGCCGGGCGGCCACCGGGGAGCTGTTTTTT.

The gene calls are TRBV2 and TRBJ2-1; 7 positions agree with TRBD1. Germline-derived CDR1 and CDR2 are SNHLY and FYNNEI. V lost 6 bases and J lost 1; bases outside the gene matches: 6. This CDR3 comprises 15 residues. The CDR3 here is CASRGTDFSYNEQFF. The CDR3 nucleotides are TGTGCCAGCAGGGGGACAGACTTTTCCTACAATGAGCAGTTCTTC.

The rearrangement uses TRBV5-1 and TRBJ1-1, with 8 bases matching TRBD1. The CDR3 totals 13 residues. From germline, CDR1 is SGHRS and CDR2 YFSETQ. Germline trimming cut 4 bases from V and 11 bases from J; bases unmatched to any gene: 10. In DNA form, the CDR3 reads TGCGCCAGCAGCCCCGGGACAGGCCTTGAGGCTTTCTTT. Protein product: CASSPGTGLEAFF.

This clone was recorded once. This chain connects TRBV27 to TRBJ2-1, with no clear D. There are 13 residues in the CDR3. The germline V gene encodes CDR1 MNHEY and CDR2 SMNVEV (reference sequence). The V end was cut by 5 bases, the J end by 5 bases, with 10 bases between. DNA for the CDR3: TGTGCCAGCAGTCCGCAACGGGACAATGAGCAGTTCTTC. This encodes CASSPQRDNEQFF.

A remark on this clone: This specimen includes other DNA sequences encoding the same CDR3. V is TRBV4-2 and J is TRBJ1-1, with 7 bases identical to TRBD1. This CDR3 spans 15 amino acids. The germline V gene encodes CDR1 LGHNA and CDR2 YNFKEQ. V lost 4 bases, J lost 4 bases, and 9 bases stayed unmatched. CDR3 sequence (DNA): TGTGCCAGCAGCCCCTACCGGACAGGTCGCACTGAAGCTTTCTTT. Encoded protein: CASSPYRTGRTEAFF.

The CDR3 DNA reads as TGTGCCAGCAGCCTACAGACAGGGACTTCCGACGAGCAGTACTTC. This codes for CASSLQTGTSDEQYF. The rearrangement links TRBV9 to TRBJ2-7; tentative D call: TRBD1 (7 bases). The CDR3 covers 15 residues. The germline CDR1 and CDR2 sequences are SGDLS and YYNGEE. V was shortened by 4 bases and J by 5 bases, with 19 bases between the two germline ends.

The DNA of the CDR3 is TGCGCCAGCAGCCAAGATTTGGGGGGGGTGATAGATACGCAGTATTTT. Amino acid sequence: CASSQDLGGVIDTQYF. This rearrangement joins TRBV4-1 to TRBJ2-3, with 7 bases fitting TRBD2. The CDR3 runs to 16 residues. Per germline, CDR1 MGHRA and CDR2 YSYEKL. Germline trimming cut 0 bases from V and 5 bases from J; bases unmatched to any gene: 8.